These T cell receptor beta chains were read from a single sample in a study of T cell repertoires in cytomegalovirus infection. Each CDR3 protein is one row after TCRdb ran MiXCR on the reads. This sample carries about 360,000 distinct CDR3 sequences, 15% to 20% of them seen once, and the ten largest clones take 8.7%. What was sequenced was PBMCs. Source of these receptors: a human donor in good health (CMV status not recorded). Some clones in this sample may be carry-over from other donors' samples. Both conserved end residues are part of each CDR3.

CDR3 protein	V gene
CASSQGGPGASYNEQFF	TRBV4-3
CASARQKITDTQYF	TRBV6-6
CASSQPGQGYNEQFF	TRBV4-1
CASTQGEGGYTF	TRBV2
CSARDGAGGVPDTQYF	TRBV20-1
CASSMRRGEAFF	TRBV7-6
CASRTRGVNTEAFF	TRBV2
CASRRGQNTGELFF	TRBV4-3
CASSFSDDGELFF	TRBV7-2
CASSSGQGMTRYF	TRBV7-2
CASSLWAGQSYEQYF	TRBV12-3/TRBV12-4
CSARDRLYSGNTIYF	TRBV20-1
CASSVGGSETDTQYF	TRBV5-1
CSATGQGGRSGELFF	TRBV20-1
CASSSRRDRGLNEQFF	TRBV11-2
CASSQRTVTQQFF	TRBV7-6
CASSLASYNSPLHF	TRBV7-8
CASGDRRNGNTIYF	TRBV2
CASSPGNTWQFF	TRBV7-8
CASRPTPGLAFSGELFF	TRBV5-1
CASRYQRGFSETQYF	TRBV5-6
CASNPRTGMGDTQYF	TRBV7-8
CASSPSDWSEQYF	TRBV5-4
CASSLSIVGGEQFF	TRBV19
CSAPSVGTSGVYEQYF	TRBV20-1
CASSQTQDRGTDTQYF	TRBV7-2
CSVDRDGGETQYF	TRBV29-1
CASSLAHGEVAFF	TRBV11-2
CASSDSGQGDEKLFF	TRBV6-1
CSAQLGSYEQYF	TRBV20-1
CASSLGDTSYGYTF	TRBV7-9
CASSFAGGFNEQFF	TRBV5-1
CASSLVRGNTEAFF	TRBV7-9
CASSPARASLQAETQYF	TRBV18
CASRPHGTSGFQETQYF	TRBV6-2/TRBV6-3
CASTRIPGTSGGVGYNEQFF	TRBV4-2
CASTRTGEVSPLHF	TRBV28
CASSLSTSSYNSPLHF	TRBV11-2
CASSSFSGPQHF	TRBV7-2
CASSSAGETQYF	TRBV13
CASSLVASSGNTIYF	TRBV7-2
CASGPSFIREPGANVLTF	TRBV7-9
CAIRPSTGDTEAFF	TRBV10-3
CAWERGFNQPQHF	TRBV30
CASSPSIDTQYF	TRBV12-3/TRBV12-4
CASSLAPYNQPQHF	TRBV5-4
CSAGPQRYEQYF	TRBV29-1
CANGGGNSPLHF	TRBV2
CASRKTGENTEAFF	TRBV6-5
CASSQSVDRTYGYTF	TRBV12-3/TRBV12-4
CASSSPGMGGGYTF	TRBV12-3/TRBV12-4
CVSSFGTGTMGDYTF	TRBV7-2
CASSSPYEHYGYTF	TRBV19
CASSAWGGNQPQHF	TRBV23-1
CASSFLHSGEQYF	TRBV7-2
CASSSDWNTEAFF	TRBV7-2
CASAEGSVNQPQHF	TRBV6-2/TRBV6-3